The TCR beta chain under discussion was sequenced for a study of CD8 T cells in Susac syndrome. For this clonotype: What it binds is not known.

The germline CDR1 and CDR2 sequences are MDHEN and SYDVKM. With 5 bases clipped from V and 2 bases from J, the junction kept 7 bases outside the gene matches. The CDR3 loop spans 15 amino acids. Random hexamers served to reverse transcribe roughly 0.45 to 1 ug RNA. TCRdb reanalysed the immunoSEQ multiplex PCR reads using MiXCR and keeps one entry per CDR3 protein. The data contain 180,000 or so distinct CDR3 sequences, 90% to 97% of them singletons. Sequencing of TCR beta was undertaken in CD8+ and CD4+ T cells derived from blood. The study, taken as a whole, reports: The study conceded that relatively few individuals underwent its TCR sequencing and HLA analysis.

The origin of this receptor is a human donor with multiple sclerosis. The sequencing sample was made of CD4+ T cells from PBMCs. The chain carries TRBV28 and TRBJ2-7, with TRBD1 matching over 9 bases. The CDR3: CASSPPGQGTYEQYF. In nucleotides, the CDR3 is TGTGCCAGCAGTCCTCCGGGACAGGGAACCTACGAGCAGTACTTC. The full variable domain, rest sourced from reference TRBV28 and TRBJ2-7, is DVKVTQSSRYLVKRTGEKVFLECVQDMDHENMFWYRQDPGLGLRLIYFSYDVKMKEKGDIPEGYSVSREKKERFSLILESASTNQTSMYLCASSPPGQGTYEQYFGPGTRLTVT.